This T cell receptor (beta chain) stems from a study of cytomegalovirus exposure and HLA in healthy donors (dated by TCRdb to the late 2010s). Regarding the complete study: A later analysis indicated that the 130 or so validation repertoires were generated on the platform also employed for the approximately 700 repertoires of the first cohort. To predict cytomegalovirus infection status, the study combined high-throughput TCR immunosequencing, statistical association of individual TCRs with disease status, and machine learning. The study was designed to test whether signatures of past pathogen exposure could be identified by cataloging public T cell receptors. Besides the first cohort of 666 subjects, a separate validation cohort made up of over 100 different subjects was used. The study at large found these results: Three of the identified cytomegalovirus-associated TCR beta chains were confirmed in vitro to be specific for cytomegalovirus antigens. It was suggested by the authors that the approach could potentially be generalized to other disease states and immunological phenotypes. The study gave a list of 150 to 200 TCR beta chains associated with cytomegalovirus. The validation cohort had no HLA typing available for a later analysis, so co-occurrence within that cohort was assessed over all 130 or so repertoires. Subsequent analysis determined that TCRs grouped into clusters in the first cohort also showed a tendency toward co-occurrence across the roughly 110 validation repertoires, and roughly 95% of cluster scores exceeded 0. The classifier was reported to diagnose cytomegalovirus status with high specificity and sensitivity in both the original and validation cohorts. Across donors, most TCR sequences were observed very rarely, whereas some public TCRs were present in many individuals.

About this clone: Its antigen specificity is not known. No clone much larger than this one lies a single base away; base qualities are absent.

From the cysteine through the phenylalanine, the CDR3 covers 13 amino acids. The sequence is cut down to CDR3 DNA, 39 bases in frame from base 1. V is shortened by 4 bases, J by 6 bases, and the region joining them spans 13 bases. Sequences SGHDT (CDR1) and YYEEEE (CDR2) are obtained from the germline V gene. Donors formed part of the validation cohort, which comprised 120 subjects and was distinct from the first cohort of 666 subjects. Library method: the immunoSEQ multiplex PCR assay. Per the authors' processing: A statistical classification framework was built for diagnosing cytomegalovirus status from the catalog of TCR beta chain sequences. Entries here come from immuneACCESS through TCRdb and include only in-frame sequences with V and J called. Some clones fail to appear in such tables; in the studies checked, an unresolved V gene covers under half of the shortfall, and the cause of the remainder is unknown. The D gene and trimming were derived from the DNA, and the V and J assignments and clone size from that table. This sample has 150,000 to 200,000 clones in its table, and 84% of those were observed once. The ten largest clonotypes hold around 15% of the sample.

This sequence uses TRBV5-6 and TRBJ1-1, with the D segment identity uncertain. Sample: PBMCs. This receptor was taken from a woman aged 30 to 39 in good health and CMV-seropositive. The DNA is TGTGCCAGCAGCCGTCCGTCTGCGGCTGAAGCTTTCTTT. Translation gives CASSRPSAAEAFF.